One sample yielded the 25 T cell receptor beta chains listed below, sequenced in a study of breast tumors, draining lymph nodes, adjacent tissues. Using its own MiXCR run on the multiplex PCR reads, TCRdb lists one record per CDR3 protein. The table lists tens of thousands of distinct CDR3 sequences, 20% to 25% of them singletons. Sequencing was carried out using breast tumor tissue. Receptor source: a female donor with breast cancer. Some clones in this sample may be carry-over from other donors' samples.

This clonotype was observed many times. The chain has TRBV6-5 and TRBJ1-6; 10 bases align to TRBD1. Germline-derived CDR1 and CDR2 are MNHEY and SVGAGI. The CDR3 runs 15 residues. Trimming cost V 5 bases and J 7 bases; bases outside gene matches: 5. CDR3 protein: CASSTRQGANSPLHF. The DNA of the CDR3 is TGTGCCAGCAGTACCCGACAGGGGGCGAATTCACCCCTCCACTTT.

The rearrangement links TRBV7-6 to TRBJ1-4; D perhaps matches TRBD1 (6 bases). V lost 5 bases to trimming and J lost 8 bases, with 21 bases between them. The CDR3 runs to 16 residues. CDR1 is SGHVS, CDR2 FNYEAQ, per germline. The CDR3: CASSPIRGTYSEKLFF. In nucleotides, the CDR3 is TGTGCCAGCAGCCCCATTAGGGGGACATACTCGGAAAAACTGTTTTTT. The full variable domain, with the rest looked up from reference TRBV7-6 and TRBJ1-4, is GAGVSQSPRYKVTKRGQDVALRCDPISGHVSLYWYRQALGQGPEFLTYFNYEAQQDKSGLPNDRFSAERPEGSISTLTIQRTEQRDSAMYRCASSPIRGTYSEKLFFGSGTQLSVL.

This clonotype was counted many times. The chain combines TRBV6-2 or TRBV6-3 with TRBJ2-7; D might be TRBD2 (6 bases). The germline gives CDR1 MNHEY, CDR2 SVGEGT. This CDR3 has 13 residues. Trimming left V 0 bases short and J 6 bases short, with 9 bases between. The CDR3 sequence is CASSYSKLAEQYF. The CDR3 DNA follows: TGTGCCAGCAGTTACTCGAAACTAGCCGAGCAGTACTTC.

This clonotype has ten or more counts. The genes are TRBV19 and TRBJ1-2; TRBD1 is a possible D gene (5 bases). The CDR3 covers 13 residues. V gave up 6 bases and J gave up 10 bases, with 18 bases separating them. Germline V CDR1 and CDR2: LNHDA, SQIVND (reference sequence). The CDR3 DNA is TGTGCCAGTAGCTTGGACGGGGACTCGGACTACACCTTC. Translation: CASSLDGDSDYTF.

This clonotype has ten or more counts. The V call is TRBV9, the J call TRBJ2-2; no reliable D call. V shed 0 bases and J shed 6 bases, with 3 bases lying between them. Germline loops: CDR1 SGDLS, CDR2 YYNGEE. This CDR3 is built from 12 residues. CDR3 bases: TGTGCCAGCAGCGTAGGTCCCGGGGAGCTGTTTTTT. Translation gives CASSVGPGELFF.

This clonotype was recorded at least ten times. The J gene is TRBJ2-7, the V gene TRBV18, with D hard to call. Germline-derived CDR1 and CDR2 are KGHSH and LQKENI. The CDR3 has 14 residues. V dropped 3 bases and J dropped 2 bases, with 11 bases sitting between them. Here the CDR3 reads CASSPPAQTYEQYF. In DNA, the CDR3 is TGTGCCAGCTCACCTCCTGCACAAACCTACGAGCAGTACTTC.

The CDR3 loop reads CASSPRGNTGELFF. The CDR3 DNA reads TGTGCCAGCTCACCCAGGGGGAACACCGGGGAGCTGTTTTTT. The V and J genes are TRBV18 and TRBJ2-2; possible D gene TRBD1, 6 bases. Germline lookup yields CDR1 KGHSH and CDR2 LQKENI. The CDR3 sequence is 14 residues long. Trimming cost V 3 bases and J 1 base, with 6 bases left between them.

Many counts were recorded for this clonotype. The CDR3 here is CASSQGALSYNEQFF. The DNA for the CDR3 is TGTGCCAGCAGCCAAGGGGCACTCTCCTACAATGAGCAGTTCTTC. The chain employs TRBV3-1 and TRBJ2-1, with D uncertain. Germline V lookup: CDR1 LGHDT, CDR2 YNNKEL (reference sequence). V was shortened by 1 base and J by 0 bases, with 7 bases between the two germline ends. CDR3 length: 15 amino acids.

The sample holds many counts of this clonotype. This sequence joins TRBV5-6 and TRBJ2-3; D unresolved. This CDR3 has 12 amino acids. The germline V gene has CDR1 SGHDT and CDR2 YYEEEE. Trimming stripped 4 bases from V and 0 bases from J, with 3 bases between. The CDR3 is CASSASTDTQYF. As DNA, the CDR3 is TGTGCCAGCAGCGCGAGCACAGATACGCAGTATTTT.

This clonotype was observed at least ten times. V gene TRBV20-1 combines with J gene TRBJ1-2; D is unclear. Germline V gene data show CDR1 as DFQATT and CDR2 as SNEGSKA (reference sequence). The CDR3 loop spans 13 amino acids. V lost 7 bases, J lost 4 bases, and 16 bases lay in between. CDR3 region: CSGATSYPYGYTF. For the CDR3, the DNA is TGCAGTGGTGCGACCAGCTACCCCTATGGCTACACCTTC.

This chain uses TRBV12-3 or TRBV12-4 with TRBJ2-7; TRBD1 matches 10 bases. V trimming: 5 bases; J trimming: 4 bases; junction bases outside the gene matches: 8. The CDR3 spans 15 residues. CDR3 coding DNA: TGTGCCAGCAGTCCCGCCGGGACAGGGGTTTACGAGCAGTACTTC. The encoded protein is CASSPAGTGVYEQYF.

The table lists this clonotype with many counts. The rearrangement links TRBV7-9 to TRBJ2-2, with 8 nucleotides matching TRBD1. CDR1 and CDR2 (germline): SEHNR, FQNEAQ (reference sequence). The CDR3 loop spans 16 amino acids. V shed 5 bases, J shed 4 bases, and the junction held 9 bases outside the gene matches. The CDR3 loop reads CASSPGQGPSTGELFF. DNA of the CDR3: TGTGCCAGCAGCCCAGGACAGGGACCCAGCACCGGGGAGCTGTTTTTT.

This clonotype occurred many times. V is TRBV18 and J is TRBJ2-5; unclear D gene. V was shortened by 0 bases and J by 5 bases, with 7 bases between the two germline ends. The CDR3 spans 13 residues. Germline values: CDR1 KGHSH, CDR2 LQKENI. Here the CDR3 DNA reads TGTGCCAGCTCACCACCTGGGTGGGAGACCCAGTACTTC. This sequence encodes CASSPPGWETQYF. Variable domain in full (rest from reference TRBV18 and TRBJ2-5): NAGVMQNPRHLVRRRGQEARLRCSPMKGHSHVYWYRQLPEEGLKFMVYLQKENIIDESGMPKERFSAEFPKEGPSILRIQQVVRGDSAAYFCASSPPGWETQYFGPGTRLLVL.

This clonotype has a count of ten or more. The DNA of the CDR3 is TGTGCCAGCAGCCCCAGCTGGAGCCAGCCCCAGCATTTT. Its translation: CASSPSWSQPQHF. V is TRBV11-2 and J is TRBJ1-5; D gene ambiguous. The CDR3 is made up of 13 amino acids. Germline assignment: CDR1 SGHAT and CDR2 FQNNGV. Trimming took off 5 bases at V and 7 bases at J, with 12 bases between the two ends.

This clonotype was recorded many times. As DNA, the CDR3 is TGTGCCAGCAGCCAAGAACGACAGTACGAGCAGTACTTC. Its protein is CASSQERQYEQYF. The chain combines TRBV14 with TRBJ2-7, with TRBD1 as a possible D gene (5 bases). CDR1 and CDR2 (germline): SGHDN, FVKESK. The V gene lost 0 bases and the J gene lost 4 bases, with 7 bases spanning the gap. The CDR3 has 13 residues.

In this sample, this clonotype turned up many times. The DNA of the CDR3 is TGCGCCAGCAGCCAAGAACAGCGGGAGGGAGCCTACGAGCAGTACTTC. Protein sequence: CASSQEQREGAYEQYF. The genes are TRBV4-1 and TRBJ2-7; 10 bases line up with TRBD2. This CDR3 spans 16 amino acids. Trimming took 0 bases from V and 2 from J; bases not matched to a gene: 4. Germline V gene data show CDR1 as MGHRA and CDR2 as YSYEKL.

In this sample, this clonotype turned up many times. This rearrangement joins TRBV4-1 to TRBJ2-1; 9 bases fit TRBD2. V was pared by 2 bases and J by 7 bases, with 3 bases of the junction left unmatched. CDR3 length equals 14 residues. Germline CDR1 and CDR2: MGHRA and YSYEKL. CDR3 in amino acids: CASSQLAGRNEQFF. The CDR3 bases are TGCGCCAGCAGCCAACTAGCGGGGCGAAATGAGCAGTTCTTC.

About this clonotype itself: With a much larger clone just one base away, this may be a read error. This chain uses TRBV11-2 with TRBJ2-5; D is unclear. This CDR3 region has 14 residues. CDR1 is SGHAT, CDR2 FQNNGV, per germline. V lost 4 bases and J lost 7, with 16 bases in between. The CDR3 sequence is CASSSVLLSGTQYF. As DNA, the CDR3 is TGTGCCAGCAGCTCAGTTCTTTTATCAGGGACCCAGTACTTC.

This clonotype has just a few counts. The V call is TRBV20-1, the J call TRBJ2-1, with 7 bases that match TRBD2. The CDR3 runs to 16 residues. From germline, CDR1 is DFQATT and CDR2 SNEGSKA (reference sequence). After removal of 0 bases from V and 2 bases from J, the junction contained 7 bases not matched to a gene. CDR3 DNA sequence: TGCAGTGCTAGAGATCACCAAGCGGGAACCTACAATGAGCAGTTCTTC. Amino acids: CSARDHQAGTYNEQFF.

The sample holds many counts of this clonotype. The chain carries TRBV6-4 and TRBJ1-4; D gene uncertain. Trimming pared 4 bases from V and 3 bases from J, leaving 12 bases between. Germline-derived CDR1 and CDR2 are MRHNA and SNTAGT. The CDR3 sequence is 15 residues long. CDR3 sequence reads: CASSADMGPNEKLFF. CDR3 bases: TGTGCCAGCAGTGCCGATATGGGCCCTAATGAAAAACTGTTTTTT.

The chain links TRBV7-9 to TRBJ1-1; the D gene is possibly TRBD1 (6 bases). With 0 bases removed from V and 2 bases from J, the gap between germline ends came to 13 bases. The CDR3 spans 16 residues. The germline V gene encodes CDR1 SEHNR and CDR2 FQNEAQ (reference sequence). This CDR3 reads CASSLALGRGNTEAFF. The CDR3, as DNA: TGTGCCAGCAGCTTAGCGTTGGGCAGGGGTAACACTGAAGCTTTCTTT.

This clonotype appeared many times. The CDR3 reads CSASYPGQGMSYEQYF. DNA for the CDR3: TGCAGTGCTAGTTACCCCGGACAGGGAATGTCCTACGAGCAGTACTTC. The rearrangement uses TRBV20-1 and TRBJ2-7; 8 bases map to TRBD1. This CDR3 is 16 amino acids long. The V and J ends lost 3 bases and 1 base, in that order; junction bases with no gene match: 11. Germline V gene sequence: CDR1 DFQATT, CDR2 SNEGSKA (reference sequence).

This clonotype was seen repeatedly, ten times or more. This chain uses TRBV7-2 with TRBJ2-3; 11 bases are shared with TRBD2. V lost 4 bases and J lost 2; bases outside the gene matches: 5. Looked up from germline, CDR1 is SGHTA and CDR2 is FQGNSA. The CDR3 consists of 16 residues. CDR3 in amino acids: CASSSRLAGLTDTQYF. As DNA, the CDR3 is TGTGCCAGCAGCTCCCGACTAGCGGGGCTCACAGATACGCAGTATTTT.

This clonotype was picked up a small number of times. This rearrangement joins TRBV3-1 to TRBJ2-1, with 8 bases fitting TRBD2. The CDR3 runs to 14 residues. J was trimmed by 15 bases and V by 3 bases; bases with no gene match: 13. Germline loops: CDR1 LGHDT, CDR2 YNNKEL (reference sequence). CDR3 sequence: CASSHPGGGSGRFF. The CDR3 DNA sequence: TGTGCCAGCAGCCATCCCGGGGGGGGGTCGGGCAGGTTCTTC.

This clonotype was seen repeatedly, ten times or more. The chain recombines TRBV20-1 with TRBJ2-2, with D tentatively TRBD2 (6 bases). This CDR3 spans 16 amino acids. V was shortened by 4 bases and J by 3 bases, with 18 bases between the two germline ends. In germline, CDR1 is DFQATT, CDR2 SNEGSKA (reference sequence). The CDR3 bases are TGCAGTGCTACGGTCCTAGCGCGGGGAGACACCGGGGAGCTGTTTTTT. Its protein is CSATVLARGDTGELFF.